What follows describes a single T cell receptor (beta chain). Its specificity is unknown. The CDR3 runs 14 residues. The germline V gene has CDR1 LNHDA and CDR2 SQIVND (reference sequence). The V segment lost 5 bases and the J segment 5 bases; nucleotides outside the gene matches: 6. The entry originates in a study of siplizumab effects on memory and regulatory T cells. Study-wide findings and caveats: In siplizumab conditions, mappable alloreactive CD4+ clones averaged about 69% Treg-derived, against about 27% in controls. Roughly 80-95% of proliferating CD4+ or CD8+ clones lacked a naive or memory phenotype that could be assigned. Under siplizumab, alloreactive sequences traced to unstimulated CD4+ memory cells were significantly reduced. Apparently more diverse than memory cells, naive T cells also seemed major alloresponse contributors.

The assay was immunoSEQ multiplex PCR, and TCRdb's table has in-frame clones only and misses some. The repertoire holds approximately 100,000 clones, with more than 85% as singletons. This clonotype was obtained from a human donor in good health. Some clones in this sample may be carry-over from other donors' samples. The V and J genes are TRBV19 and TRBJ2-5; 9 bases line up with TRBD1. Sequencing used CD4+ T cells sorted from blood. CDR3 bases: TGTGCCAGTAGTTCCACAGGGGGCGCGGAGACCCAGTACTTC. Its protein product is CASSSTGGAETQYF.